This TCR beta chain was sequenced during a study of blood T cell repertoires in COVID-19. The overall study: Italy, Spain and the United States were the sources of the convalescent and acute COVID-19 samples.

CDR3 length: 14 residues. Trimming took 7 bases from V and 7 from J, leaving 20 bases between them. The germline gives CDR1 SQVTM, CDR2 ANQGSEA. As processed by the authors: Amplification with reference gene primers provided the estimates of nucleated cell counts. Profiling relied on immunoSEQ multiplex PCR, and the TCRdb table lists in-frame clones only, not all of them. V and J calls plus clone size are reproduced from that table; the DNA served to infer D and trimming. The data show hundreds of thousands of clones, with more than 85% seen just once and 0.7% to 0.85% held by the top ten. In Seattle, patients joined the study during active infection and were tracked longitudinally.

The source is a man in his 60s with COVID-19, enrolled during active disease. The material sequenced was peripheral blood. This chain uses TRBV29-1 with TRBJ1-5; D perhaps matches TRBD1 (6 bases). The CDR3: CSATVAGAGQPQHF. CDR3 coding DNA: TGCAGCGCCACGGTTGCAGGGGCAGGACAGCCCCAGCATTTT.